This T cell receptor beta chain was obtained from a study of technical replicates of blood from a handful of donors. The protocol was immunoSEQ multiplex PCR, while the TCRdb copy is restricted to in-frame clones and leaves out a portion. This table has 75,000 to 95,000 clones, under 95% appearing once. This CDR3 has 15 amino acids. Germline V lookup: CDR1 LGHNA, CDR2 YNFKEQ. Trimming took 0 bases from V and 3 from J; bases not matched to a gene: 5. The sequence was obtained from a human donor in good health. The chain carries TRBV4-2 and TRBJ2-7; 7 bases align to TRBD1. The source material was T cells isolated from PBMCs. Written as DNA, the CDR3 is TGTGCCAGCAGCCAAGAAGGGGACAGATTCTACGAGCAGTACTTC. Translated, it gives CASSQEGDRFYEQYF.